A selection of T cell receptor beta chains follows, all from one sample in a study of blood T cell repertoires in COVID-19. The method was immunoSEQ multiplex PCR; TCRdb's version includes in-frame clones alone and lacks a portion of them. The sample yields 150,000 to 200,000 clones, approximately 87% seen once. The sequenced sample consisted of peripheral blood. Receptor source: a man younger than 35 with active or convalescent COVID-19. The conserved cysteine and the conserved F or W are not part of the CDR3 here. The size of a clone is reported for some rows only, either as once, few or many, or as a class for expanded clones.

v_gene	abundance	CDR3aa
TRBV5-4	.	ASSHRDRVRSPLH
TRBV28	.	ASSLQSNNEKLF
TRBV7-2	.	ASNPGLAGGVKETQY
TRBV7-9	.	ASRPTQGMNTEAF
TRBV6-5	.	ASSAGTNSPLH
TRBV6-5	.	ASSNGGALNQPQH
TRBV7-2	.	ASERQGRG
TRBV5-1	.	ASSLLQVLAVGTEAF
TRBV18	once	ASSPPPGIIGALH
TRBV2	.	ASSTQDSYTEAF
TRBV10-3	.	AISEIGAGANVLT
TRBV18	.	ATHLNGLAKDTQY
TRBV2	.	ATTRDRGETQY
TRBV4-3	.	ASSQGLAGGFGEQY
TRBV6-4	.	ASRWTKDEKLF
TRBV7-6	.	ASSFAGEQF
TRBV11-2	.	ASSQNTPGQGPGEQF
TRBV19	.	ASSLGLAVNTGELF
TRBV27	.	ASRKIENQPQH
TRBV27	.	ASSRGQRLLGETQY
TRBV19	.	ASSLARYTEAF
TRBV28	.	ASSGGQGRRAF
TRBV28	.	ASTEAGTEKNEQF
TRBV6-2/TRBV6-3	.	ASSPAGTGTSGSYEQY